The T cell receptor beta chain under discussion was sequenced for a study of glioma-infiltrating T cells. Amplification of TCR alpha and beta CDR3 regions from RNA used iRepertoire nested multiplex PCR. For one-step reverse transcription and amplification, roughly 85-450 ng of tissue mRNA or PBMC total RNA was used. TCRdb re-analysed the multiplex PCR reads in MiXCR, keeping a single row per CDR3 protein. The sample contains fewer than 200,000 distinct CDR3 sequences, over 30% of which appear only once. The length of the CDR3 is 16 residues. The ends were cut back, 5 bases at V and 6 bases at J, with 19 bases in the middle. Germline V gives CDR1 SGHTA, CDR2 FQGTGA. On this clonotype itself: Its antigen is not known.

Study-level results: Tissue and blood shared very few CDR3 sequences.

The sequenced material came from glioma tissue, nonneoplastic brain tissue, or PBMCs (not recorded which). The rearrangement uses TRBV7-3 and TRBJ2-2, with a tentative D call TRBD1 (5 bases). This TCR derives from a human donor with low-grade glioma or glioblastoma, undergoing nonglioma brain surgery, or in good health (not recorded which). DNA for the CDR3: TGTGCCAGCAGCGGATTCCATGGGGCTCTGGCCGGGGAGCTGTTTTTT. Translation gives CASSGFHGALAGELFF.